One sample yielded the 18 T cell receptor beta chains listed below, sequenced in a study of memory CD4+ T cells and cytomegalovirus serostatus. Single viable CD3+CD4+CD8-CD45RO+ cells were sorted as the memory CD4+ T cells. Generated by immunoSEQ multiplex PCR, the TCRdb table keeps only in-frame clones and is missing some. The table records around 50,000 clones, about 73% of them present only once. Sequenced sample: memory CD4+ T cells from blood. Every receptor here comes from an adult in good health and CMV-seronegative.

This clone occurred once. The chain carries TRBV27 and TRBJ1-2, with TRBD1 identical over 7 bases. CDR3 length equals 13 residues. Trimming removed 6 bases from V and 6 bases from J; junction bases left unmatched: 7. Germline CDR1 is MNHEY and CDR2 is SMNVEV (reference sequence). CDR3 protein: CASSSPTGNGYTF. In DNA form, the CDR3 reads TGTGCCAGCAGCTCACCGACAGGGAATGGCTACACCTTC.

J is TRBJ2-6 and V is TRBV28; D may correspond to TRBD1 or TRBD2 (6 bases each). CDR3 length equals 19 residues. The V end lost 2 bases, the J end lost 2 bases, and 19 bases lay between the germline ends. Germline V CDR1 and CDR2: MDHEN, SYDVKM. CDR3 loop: CASSLSWFGGHPGANVLTF. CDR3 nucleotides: TGTGCCAGCAGTTTAAGTTGGTTTGGGGGGCACCCTGGGGCCAACGTCCTGACTTTC. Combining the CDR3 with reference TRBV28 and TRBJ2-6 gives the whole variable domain DVKVTQSSRYLVKRTGEKVFLECVQDMDHENMFWYRQDPGLGLRLIYFSYDVKMKEKGDIPEGYSVSREKKERFSLILESASTNQTSMYLCASSLSWFGGHPGANVLTFGAGSRLTVL.

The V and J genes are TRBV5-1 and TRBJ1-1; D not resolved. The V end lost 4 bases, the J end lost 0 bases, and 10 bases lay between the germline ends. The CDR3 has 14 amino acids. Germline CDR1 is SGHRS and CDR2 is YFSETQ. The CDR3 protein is CASSPGLMNTEAFF. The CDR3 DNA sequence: TGCGCCAGCAGCCCCGGACTGATGAACACTGAAGCTTTCTTT.

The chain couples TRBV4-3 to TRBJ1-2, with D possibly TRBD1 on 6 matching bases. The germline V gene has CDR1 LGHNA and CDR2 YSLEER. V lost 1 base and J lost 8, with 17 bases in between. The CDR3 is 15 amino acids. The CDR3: CASSQVGGPSRGYTF. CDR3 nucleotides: TGCGCCAGCAGCCAAGTTGGGGGCCCTAGTCGGGGCTACACCTTC.

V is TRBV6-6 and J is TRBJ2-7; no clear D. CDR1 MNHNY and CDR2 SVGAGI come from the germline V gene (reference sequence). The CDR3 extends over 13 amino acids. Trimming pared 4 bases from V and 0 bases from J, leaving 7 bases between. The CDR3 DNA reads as TGTGCCAGCAGTTCGCCTACCTCCTACGAGCAGTACTTC. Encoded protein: CASSSPTSYEQYF.

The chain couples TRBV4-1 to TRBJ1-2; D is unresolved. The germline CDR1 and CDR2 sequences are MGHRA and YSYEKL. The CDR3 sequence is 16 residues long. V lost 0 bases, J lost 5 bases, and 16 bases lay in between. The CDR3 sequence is CASSQESSGDWYGYTF. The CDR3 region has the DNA TGCGCCAGCAGCCAAGAGTCCTCCGGGGATTGGTATGGCTACACCTTC.

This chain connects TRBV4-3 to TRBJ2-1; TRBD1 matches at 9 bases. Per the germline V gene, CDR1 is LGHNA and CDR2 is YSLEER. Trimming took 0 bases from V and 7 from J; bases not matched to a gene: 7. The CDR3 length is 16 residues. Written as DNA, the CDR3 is TGCGCCAGCAGCCAAGATGGACAGGGGCTTTTAAATGAGCAGTTCTTC. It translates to CASSQDGQGLLNEQFF.

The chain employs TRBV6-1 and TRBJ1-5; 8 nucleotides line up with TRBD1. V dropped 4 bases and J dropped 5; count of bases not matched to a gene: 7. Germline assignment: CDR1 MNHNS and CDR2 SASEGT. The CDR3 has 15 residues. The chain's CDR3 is CASSASGGRHQPQHF. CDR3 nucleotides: TGTGCCAGCAGTGCCTCAGGGGGCCGACATCAGCCCCAGCATTTT.

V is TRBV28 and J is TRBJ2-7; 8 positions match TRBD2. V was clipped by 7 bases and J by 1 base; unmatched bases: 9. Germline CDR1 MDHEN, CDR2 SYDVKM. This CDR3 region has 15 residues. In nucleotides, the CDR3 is TGTGCCAGCATCCAGATCGGGGGGGGTTCCTACGAGCAGTACTTC. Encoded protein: CASIQIGGGSYEQYF.

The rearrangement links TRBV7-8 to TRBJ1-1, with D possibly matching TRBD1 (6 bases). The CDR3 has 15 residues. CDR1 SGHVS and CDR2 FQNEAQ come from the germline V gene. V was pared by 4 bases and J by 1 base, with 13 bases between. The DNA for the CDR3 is TGTGCCAGCAGCTATCAGGGGAGGGGGAACACTGAAGCTTTCTTT. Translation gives CASSYQGRGNTEAFF.

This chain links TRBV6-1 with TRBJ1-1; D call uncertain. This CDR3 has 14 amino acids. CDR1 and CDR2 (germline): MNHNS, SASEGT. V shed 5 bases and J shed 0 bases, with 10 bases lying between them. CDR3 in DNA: TGTGCCAGCAGTCTTACAACAGTGAACACTGAAGCTTTCTTT. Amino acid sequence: CASSLTTVNTEAFF.

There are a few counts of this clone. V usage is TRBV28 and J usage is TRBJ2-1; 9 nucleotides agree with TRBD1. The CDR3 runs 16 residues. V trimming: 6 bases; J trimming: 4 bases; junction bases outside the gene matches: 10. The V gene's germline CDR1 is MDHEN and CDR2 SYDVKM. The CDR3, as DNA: TGTGCCAGCAGACTTCCTCCGGGACAGGGTTACAATGAGCAGTTCTTC. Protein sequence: CASRLPPGQGYNEQFF.

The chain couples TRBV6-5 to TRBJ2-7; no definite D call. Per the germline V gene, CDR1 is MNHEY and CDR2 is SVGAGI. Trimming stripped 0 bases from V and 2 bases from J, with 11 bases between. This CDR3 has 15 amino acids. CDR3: CASSYSGQNPYEQYF. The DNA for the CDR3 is TGTGCCAGCAGTTACTCCGGGCAGAACCCCTACGAGCAGTACTTC.

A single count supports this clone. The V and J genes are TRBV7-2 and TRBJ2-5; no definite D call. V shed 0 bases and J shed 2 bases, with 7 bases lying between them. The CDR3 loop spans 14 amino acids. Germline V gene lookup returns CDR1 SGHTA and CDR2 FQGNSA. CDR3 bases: TGTGCCAGCAGCTTAGCCGTGATACAAGAGACCCAGTACTTC. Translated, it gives CASSLAVIQETQYF. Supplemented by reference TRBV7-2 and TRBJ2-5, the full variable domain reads GAGVSQSPSNKVTEKGKDVELRCDPISGHTALYWYRQSLGQGLEFLIYFQGNSAPDKSGLPSDRFSAERTGGSVSTLTIQRTQQEDSAVYLCASSLAVIQETQYFGPGTRLLVL.

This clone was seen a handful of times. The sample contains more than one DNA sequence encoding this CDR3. CDR3 DNA: TGCGCCAGCAGCCAAGATACCAGCCGAAACACCATATATTTT. It translates to CASSQDTSRNTIYF. The chain links TRBV4-3 to TRBJ1-3, with D uncertain. V was trimmed by 0 bases and J by 5 bases, leaving 8 bases between them. This CDR3 contains 14 residues. The germline V gene encodes CDR1 LGHNA and CDR2 YSLEER.

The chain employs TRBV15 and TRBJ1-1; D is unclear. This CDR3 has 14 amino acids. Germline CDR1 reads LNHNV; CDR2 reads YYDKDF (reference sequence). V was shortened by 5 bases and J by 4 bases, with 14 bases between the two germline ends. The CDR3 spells CATSPAVAGTEAFF. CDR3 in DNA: TGTGCCACCAGCCCCGCCGTGGCCGGCACTGAAGCTTTCTTT.

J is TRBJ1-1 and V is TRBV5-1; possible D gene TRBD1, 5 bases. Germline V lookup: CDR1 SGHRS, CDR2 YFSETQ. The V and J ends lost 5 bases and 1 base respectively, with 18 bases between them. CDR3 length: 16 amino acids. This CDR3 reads CASREKPTRGNTEAFF. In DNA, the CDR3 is TGCGCCAGCAGGGAAAAGCCTACAAGGGGGAACACTGAAGCTTTCTTT. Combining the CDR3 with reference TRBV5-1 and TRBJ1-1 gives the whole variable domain KAGVTQTPRYLIKTRGQQVTLSCSPISGHRSVSWYQQTPGQGLQFLFEYFSETQRNKGNFPGRFSGRQFSNSRSEMNVSTLELGDSALYLCASREKPTRGNTEAFFGQGTRLTVV.

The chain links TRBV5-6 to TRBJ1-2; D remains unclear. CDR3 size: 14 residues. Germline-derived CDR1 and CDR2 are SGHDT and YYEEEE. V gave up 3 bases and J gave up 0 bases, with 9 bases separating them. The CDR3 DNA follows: TGTGCCAGCAGCTCAGGCAGGACTAACTATGGCTACACCTTC. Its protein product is CASSSGRTNYGYTF. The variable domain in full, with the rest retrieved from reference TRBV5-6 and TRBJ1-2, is DAGVTQSPTHLIKTRGQQVTLRCSPKSGHDTVSWYQQALGQGPQFIFQYYEEEERQRGNFPDRFSGHQFPNYSSELNVNALLLGDSALYLCASSSGRTNYGYTFGSGTRLTVV.